The 2 T cell receptor beta chains in this list originate from one sample, sequenced in a study of PD-1 blockade in classical Hodgkin lymphoma. Time point specified: cycle 4 day 1 (C4D1), after 6 weeks of nivolumab. Every single patient, without exception, relapsed after autologous stem cell transplantation, and brentuximab vedotin exposure varied. TCRdb keeps only in-frame clones here, not all; method: immunoSEQ multiplex PCR. This table has 40,000 to 50,000 clones, roughly 69% appearing once. The material sequenced was peripheral blood mononuclear cells (PBMCs), taken before the fourth cycle of nivolumab. The receptors come from a human donor with classical Hodgkin lymphoma.

The chain is built from TRBV6-6 and TRBJ1-1; no clear D. V was shortened by 0 bases and J by 0 bases, with 8 bases between the two germline ends. Germline V gives CDR1 MNHNY, CDR2 SVGAGI (reference sequence). The CDR3 consists of 15 residues. As DNA, the CDR3 is TGTGCCAGCAGTTACTCTGGGAAGATGAACACTGAAGCTTTCTTT. Amino acids: CASSYSGKMNTEAFF.

The chain has TRBV11-3 and TRBJ2-1; 7 nucleotides match TRBD2. This CDR3 region has 16 residues. Trimming cost V 2 bases and J 4 bases; bases outside gene matches: 8. Germline V gives CDR1 SGHNT, CDR2 YENEEA. The CDR3 protein is CASSLRGESLYNEQFF. DNA for the CDR3: TGTGCCAGCAGCTTACGGGGGGAGAGTCTTTACAATGAGCAGTTCTTC.